This section outlines one T cell receptor (beta chain) sequence together with its context. Its antigen is undetermined. This specimen belongs to a study of OX40 agonist ivuxolimab in advanced cancers. Findings of the study overall: Specificity for antigen went undetermined in the expanded peripheral T cells. CD8+ T cells averaged more expanded clones than CD4+. In the 0.1 to 3.0 mg/kg range, CD4+ and CD8+ blood T cells had expanded clonally by week 6.

Germline V gene sequence: CDR1 SGHTA, CDR2 FQGTGA. This CDR3 has 15 residues. Germline trimming cut 4 bases from V and 6 bases from J; bases unmatched to any gene: 8. Assay used: immunoSEQ multiplex PCR; TCRdb lists only in-frame clones, some missing. The data contain over 55,000 clones, 80% to 90% of them singletons. The chain joins TRBV7-3 to TRBJ2-1; 8 nucleotides agree with TRBD2. The sequenced sample was CD4+ or CD8+ T cells sorted from blood, obtained in a trial of the OX40 agonist ivuxolimab. This receptor was taken from an adult with an advanced solid tumor such as melanoma, head and neck, liver or kidney cancer. CDR3 amino acids: CASSYRISGTNEQFF. The DNA for the CDR3 is TGTGCCAGCAGCTATCGTATTAGCGGGACCAATGAGCAGTTCTTC.